This TCR beta chain was found in a study of blood T cell repertoires in COVID-19. The overall study: The analysed material was cDNA or gDNA that came from T cells, B-cell-depleted T cells, or PBMCs.

Only in-frame clones appear in the TCRdb table, and some are missing; sequencing was by immunoSEQ multiplex PCR. The repertoire includes fewer than 150,000 clones, about 83% of them detected once, and approximately 4.2% sits in the top ten. CDR1 and CDR2 from the germline V gene are SGHAT and FQDESV (reference sequence). The CDR3 has 15 residues. V gave up 5 bases and J gave up 3 bases; unmatched junction bases: 4. This clone was recorded only once. The material sequenced was peripheral blood. The chain couples TRBV11-1 to TRBJ2-1, with 10 bases fitting TRBD2. This sequence was found in a woman between 40 and 55 years old with acute or convalescent COVID-19. CDR3 sequence reads: CASSQGLANYNEQFF. The CDR3 nucleotides are TGTGCCAGCAGCCAGGGACTAGCGAACTACAATGAGCAGTTCTTC.